These T cell receptor beta chains were read from a single sample in a study of T cell responses to AZD1222 COVID-19 vaccine. Generated by immunoSEQ multiplex PCR, the TCRdb table keeps only in-frame clones and is missing some. The sample has about 220,000 clones; 93% are singletons. The starting material was peripheral blood, obtained on day 0 of MenACWY control vaccination. These receptors originate from an adult in good health. The CDR3 runs from the conserved cysteine through the conserved F or W. The D gene is left open where the match is weak. For some rows the clone size is stated as once, few or many, or as a class when expanded; others skip it.

j_call	clone_size	d_call	v_call	cdr3_aa	cdr3_nt
TRBJ1-3	.	TRBD1	TRBV6-2/TRBV6-3	CATTPGTGVGNTIYF	TGTGCCACCACCCCCGGGACAGGGGTCGGAAACACCATATATTTT
TRBJ1-4	.	.	TRBV19	CASSIRLTNEKLFF	TGTGCCAGTAGTATCAGGCTGACTAATGAAAAACTGTTTTTT
TRBJ1-1	.	.	TRBV9	CASSVSGGAGTEAFF	TGTGCCAGCAGTGTATCGGGGGGCGCGGGGACTGAAGCTTTCTTT
TRBJ1-4	.	.	TRBV6-6	CASSPRGATNEKLFF	TGTGCCAGCAGCCCCCGGGGTGCAACTAATGAAAAACTGTTTTTT
TRBJ1-1	once	TRBD1	TRBV30	CAWSRDGQGSFF	TGTGCCTGGAGTAGAGACGGACAGGGTAGCTTCTTT
TRBJ1-4	.	.	TRBV7-2	CASNRGGREKLFF	TGTGCCAGTAATCGGGGAGGGCGTGAAAAACTGTTTTTT
TRBJ1-1	.	.	TRBV5-1	CASSFQQNTEAFF	TGCGCCAGCAGCTTCCAACAGAACACTGAAGCTTTCTTT
TRBJ2-5	once	TRBD1	TRBV5-1	CASSALGTGRGEETQYF	TGCGCCAGCAGCGCCTTGGGGACAGGGAGGGGAGAGGAGACCCAGTACTTC
TRBJ2-1	few	TRBD1	TRBV4-1	CASADRQRPNEQFF	TGCGCCAGCGCGGACAGGCAAAGGCCTAATGAGCAGTTCTTC
TRBJ1-2	.	.	TRBV28	CASSPSHEGYTF	TGTGCCAGCAGCCCTTCACATGAGGGCTACACCTTC
TRBJ1-6	.	.	TRBV7-2	CASSRHSGESPLHF	TGTGCCAGCAGTCGCCACTCGGGGGAGTCACCCCTCCACTTT
TRBJ2-1	.	TRBD2	TRBV28	CASSLSGEGHNEQFF	TGTGCCAGCAGTTTATCCGGGGAGGGTCACAATGAGCAGTTCTTC
TRBJ1-2	.	.	TRBV7-9	CASSLALGLGEAYGYTF	TGTGCCAGCAGCTTAGCGCTGGGATTAGGAGAGGCCTATGGCTACACCTTC
TRBJ2-2	.	.	TRBV10-2	CASSERTGWVAGELFF	TGCGCCAGCAGTGAGAGAACAGGGTGGGTCGCCGGGGAGCTGTTTTTT
TRBJ1-2	.	.	TRBV10-1	CASGGAYGYTF	TGCGCCAGCGGCGGGGCCTATGGCTACACCTTC
TRBJ2-1	.	TRBD2	TRBV7-6	CASSLGSTSGGAGEQFF	TGTGCCAGCAGCTTAGGCTCGACTAGCGGGGGGGCTGGTGAGCAGTTCTTC
TRBJ2-2	.	.	TRBV7-2	CASSSLPTASTGELFF	TGTGCCAGCAGCTCCCTACCGACAGCTTCAACCGGGGAGCTGTTTTTT
TRBJ1-2	.	TRBD1	TRBV30	CACRGGRRNGYTF	TGTGCCTGCAGAGGGGGCCGGCGGAATGGCTACACCTTC
TRBJ1-1	.	.	TRBV28	CASSFREVNTEAFF	TGTGCCAGCAGTTTCAGAGAAGTGAACACTGAAGCTTTCTTT
TRBJ2-1	.	.	TRBV5-1	CASSQTGYNEQFF	TGCGCCAGCAGTCAGACCGGGTACAATGAGCAGTTCTTC
TRBJ1-1	.	TRBD1	TRBV7-9	CASSNRDRGNGTEAFF	TGTGCCAGCAGCAACCGGGACAGGGGTAATGGCACTGAAGCTTTCTTT
TRBJ2-1	.	TRBD2	TRBV11-2	CASSLVGLAYSNEQFF	TGTGCCAGCAGCTTAGTGGGACTAGCTTATTCGAATGAGCAGTTCTTC
TRBJ1-6	.	.	TRBV28	CAGSLSIDNSPLHF	TGTGCCGGATCCCTATCTATCGATAATTCACCCCTCCACTTT
TRBJ1-4	.	TRBD1	TRBV15	CATSRDPQGAEKLFF	TGTGCCACCAGCAGAGATCCTCAGGGGGCCGAAAAACTGTTTTTT
TRBJ2-7	.	.	TRBV4-2	CASSPSPGLEQYF	TGTGCCAGCAGCCCCAGTCCGGGGTTAGAGCAGTACTTC
TRBJ2-7	.	TRBD1	TRBV10-3	CAISGGQGPEQYF	TGTGCCATCAGTGGGGGACAGGGGCCCGAGCAGTACTTC
TRBJ2-6	.	TRBD1	TRBV2	CASIYYRGLAGANVLTF	TGTGCCAGCATCTACTACAGGGGGCTAGCTGGGGCCAACGTCCTGACTTTC
TRBJ2-3	.	.	TRBV9	CASSVRPTERDTQYF	TGTGCCAGCAGCGTTCGGCCCACAGAAAGGGATACGCAGTATTTT
TRBJ2-3	.	.	TRBV2	CASRSPVTDTQYF	TGTGCCAGCAGATCCCCTGTCACAGATACGCAGTATTTT
TRBJ2-7	.	.	TRBV5-5	CASSLERTNYEQYF	TGTGCCAGCAGCTTGGAGAGGACAAACTACGAGCAGTACTTC
TRBJ2-5	.	.	TRBV7-8	CASSLGRSQETQYF	TGTGCCAGCAGCTTAGGACGGAGCCAAGAGACCCAGTACTTC
TRBJ2-3	.	.	TRBV3-1/TRBV3-2	CASSHHRGATDTQYF	TGTGCCAGCAGCCACCATCGGGGGGCCACAGATACGCAGTATTTT
TRBJ1-2	.	TRBD1	TRBV5-1	CASRLEDRVHGYTF	TGCGCCAGCAGGTTGGAGGACAGGGTCCATGGCTACACCTTC
TRBJ2-4	.	TRBD2	TRBV6-5	CASAQRGPLSIQYF	TGTGCCAGTGCGCAGCGGGGACCTCTGAGCATTCAGTACTTC
TRBJ2-5	.	.	TRBV7-2	CASSFSETQYF	TGTGCCAGCAGCTTCTCTGAGACCCAGTACTTC
TRBJ1-2	.	.	TRBV18	CASSPLGIDYGYTF	TGTGCCAGCTCACCACTGGGGATTGACTATGGCTACACCTTC
TRBJ2-1	.	TRBD2	TRBV7-9	CASSLAITRGGAGDEQFF	TGTGCCAGCAGCTTAGCGATCACTCGCGGGGGGGCGGGCGATGAGCAGTTCTTC
TRBJ1-2	.	.	TRBV30	CAWTANYGYTF	TGTGCCTGGACGGCCAACTATGGCTACACCTTC
TRBJ2-7	.	TRBD1	TRBV27	CASSRTGTGSYEQYF	TGTGCCAGCAGCCGGACCGGGACAGGGTCCTACGAGCAGTACTTC
TRBJ1-1	.	.	TRBV2	CASIQSIEAFF	TGTGCCAGCATACAGAGTATTGAAGCTTTCTTT
TRBJ1-2	.	.	TRBV19	CASRRGALNYGYTF	TGTGCCAGTAGAAGAGGGGCCTTAAACTATGGCTACACCTTC
TRBJ2-2	.	TRBD1	TRBV9	CASSGTSTGPLNTGELFF	TGTGCCAGCAGCGGTACGTCGACAGGGCCCCTCAACACCGGGGAGCTGTTTTTT
TRBJ1-1	once	.	TRBV9	CASSVVSGNTEAFF	TGTGCCAGCAGCGTAGTATCAGGGAACACTGAAGCTTTCTTT
TRBJ1-1	.	.	TRBV4-1	CASSQENRNTEAFF	TGCGCCAGCAGCCAAGAAAATCGGAACACTGAAGCTTTCTTT
TRBJ2-2	.	.	TRBV27	CASAHEGFYTGELFF	TGTGCCAGCGCGCACGAAGGGTTCTACACCGGGGAGCTGTTTTTT
TRBJ2-2	few	TRBD1	TRBV5-6	CASGQGITGELFF	TGTGCCAGCGGACAGGGGATCACCGGGGAGCTGTTTTTT
TRBJ1-2	.	.	TRBV11-2	CASSLYGYGMDGYTF	TGTGCCAGCAGCTTATACGGGTACGGGATGGATGGCTACACCTTC
TRBJ1-5	.	.	TRBV7-2	CASSLVGAGQPQHF	TGTGCCAGCAGCTTAGTTGGGGCCGGTCAGCCCCAGCATTTT
TRBJ2-5	.	.	TRBV6-5	CASSQALLGETQYF	TGTGCCAGCAGTCAGGCCTTACTCGGGGAGACCCAGTACTTC